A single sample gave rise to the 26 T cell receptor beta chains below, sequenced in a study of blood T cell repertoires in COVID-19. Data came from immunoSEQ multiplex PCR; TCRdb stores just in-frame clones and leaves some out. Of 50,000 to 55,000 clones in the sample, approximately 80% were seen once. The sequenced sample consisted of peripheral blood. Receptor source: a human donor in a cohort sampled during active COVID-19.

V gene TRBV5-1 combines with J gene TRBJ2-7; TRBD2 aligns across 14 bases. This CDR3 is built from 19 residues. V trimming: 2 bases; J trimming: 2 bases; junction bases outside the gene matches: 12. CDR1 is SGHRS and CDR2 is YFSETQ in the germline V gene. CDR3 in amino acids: CASSFQTSGRALGAYEQYF. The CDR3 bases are TGCGCCAGCAGCTTCCAGACTAGCGGGAGGGCTTTGGGCGCCTACGAGCAGTACTTC.

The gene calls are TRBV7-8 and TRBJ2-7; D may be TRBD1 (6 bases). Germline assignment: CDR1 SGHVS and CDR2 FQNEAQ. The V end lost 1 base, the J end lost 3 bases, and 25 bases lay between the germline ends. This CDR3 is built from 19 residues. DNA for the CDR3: TGTGCCAGCAGCTTAGGCAGCACCCTTACTCGGACAGAGTTCTACGAGCAGTACTTC. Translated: CASSLGSTLTRTEFYEQYF.

The CDR3 bases are TGTGCCACCAGTGGGGGCGGTCAGGTGACCCAGTACTTC. It is translated as CATSGGGQVTQYF. The V gene is TRBV24-1, the J gene TRBJ2-5; perhaps TRBD1 as D (5 bases). The V end lost 5 bases, the J end lost 7 bases, and 13 bases lay between the germline ends. This CDR3 comprises 13 residues. The germline gives CDR1 KGHDR, CDR2 SFDVKD.

The CDR3: CASRQGTGELFF. The DNA for the CDR3 is TGTGCCAGCAGACAGGGGACCGGGGAGCTGTTTTTT. V gene TRBV6-5 combines with J gene TRBJ2-2, with 7 bases identical to TRBD1. With 6 bases clipped from V and 5 bases from J, the junction kept 0 bases outside the gene matches. Germline assignment: CDR1 MNHEY and CDR2 SVGAGI. The CDR3 is made up of 12 amino acids.

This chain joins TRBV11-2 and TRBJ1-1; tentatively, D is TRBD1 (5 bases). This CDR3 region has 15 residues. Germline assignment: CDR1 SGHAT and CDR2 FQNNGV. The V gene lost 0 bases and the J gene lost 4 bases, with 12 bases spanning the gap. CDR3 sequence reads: CASSLDPNTGTEAFF. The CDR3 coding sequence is TGTGCCAGCAGCTTAGACCCCAACACAGGCACTGAAGCTTTCTTT.

The CDR3 DNA reads TGTGCCAGCAGCGACGACAGGGGACGGAACACCGGGGAGCTGTTTTTT. Translating gives CASSDDRGRNTGELFF. The chain joins TRBV9 to TRBJ2-2; 8 nucleotides match TRBD1. The CDR3 covers 16 residues. The germline CDR1 and CDR2 sequences are SGDLS and YYNGEE. The V segment lost 3 bases and the J segment 1 base; nucleotides outside the gene matches: 5.

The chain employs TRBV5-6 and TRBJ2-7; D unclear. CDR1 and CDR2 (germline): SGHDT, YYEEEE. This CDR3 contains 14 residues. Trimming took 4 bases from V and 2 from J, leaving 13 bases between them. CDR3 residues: CASSASLAAYEQYF. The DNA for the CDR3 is TGTGCCAGCAGCGCCTCCTTGGCCGCCTACGAGCAGTACTTC.

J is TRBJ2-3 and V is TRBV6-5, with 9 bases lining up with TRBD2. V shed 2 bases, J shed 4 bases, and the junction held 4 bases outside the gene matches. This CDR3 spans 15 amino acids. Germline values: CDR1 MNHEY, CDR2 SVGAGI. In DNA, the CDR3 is TGTGCCAGCAGTTACGCCGCGGGAGGGTCAGATACGCAGTATTTT. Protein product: CASSYAAGGSDTQYF.

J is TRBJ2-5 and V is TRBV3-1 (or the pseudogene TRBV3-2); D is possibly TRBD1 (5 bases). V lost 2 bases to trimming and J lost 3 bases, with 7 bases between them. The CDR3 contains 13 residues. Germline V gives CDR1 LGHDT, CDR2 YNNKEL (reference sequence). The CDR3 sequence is CASSQSTEETQYF. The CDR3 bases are TGTGCCAGCAGCCAATCGACAGAAGAGACCCAGTACTTC.

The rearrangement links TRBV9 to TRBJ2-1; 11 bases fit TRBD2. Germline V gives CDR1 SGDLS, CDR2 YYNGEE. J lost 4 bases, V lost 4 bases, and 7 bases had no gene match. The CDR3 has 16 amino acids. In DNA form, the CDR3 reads TGTGCCAGCAGCTTGAGCGGGACTAGCGGTTACAATGAGCAGTTCTTC. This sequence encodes CASSLSGTSGYNEQFF.

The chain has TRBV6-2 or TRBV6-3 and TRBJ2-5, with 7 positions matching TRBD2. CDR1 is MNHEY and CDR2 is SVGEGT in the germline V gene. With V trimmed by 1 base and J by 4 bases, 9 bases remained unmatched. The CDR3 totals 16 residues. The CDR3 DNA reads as TGTGCCAGCAGTTACTTGGGGGGAGGGCCAAGAGAGACCCAGTACTTC. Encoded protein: CASSYLGGGPRETQYF.

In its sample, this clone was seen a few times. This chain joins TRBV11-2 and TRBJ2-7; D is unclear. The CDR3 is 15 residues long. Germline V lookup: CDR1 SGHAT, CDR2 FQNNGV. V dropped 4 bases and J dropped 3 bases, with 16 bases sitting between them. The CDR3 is CASSYRFLAGYEQYF. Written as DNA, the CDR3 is TGTGCCAGCAGCTATAGGTTCTTAGCTGGCTACGAGCAGTACTTC. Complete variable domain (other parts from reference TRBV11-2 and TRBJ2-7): EAGVAQSPRYKIIEKRQSVAFWCNPISGHATLYWYQQILGQGPKLLIQFQNNGVVDDSQLPKDRFSAERLKGVDSTLKIQPAKLEDSAVYLCASSYRFLAGYEQYFGPGTRLTVT.

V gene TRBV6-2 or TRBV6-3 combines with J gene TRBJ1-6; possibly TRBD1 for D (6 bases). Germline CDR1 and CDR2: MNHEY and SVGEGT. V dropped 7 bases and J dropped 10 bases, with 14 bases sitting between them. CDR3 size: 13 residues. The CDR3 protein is CASTPGQYSPLHF. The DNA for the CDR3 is TGTGCCAGCACCCCTGGACAGTACTCACCCCTCCACTTT.

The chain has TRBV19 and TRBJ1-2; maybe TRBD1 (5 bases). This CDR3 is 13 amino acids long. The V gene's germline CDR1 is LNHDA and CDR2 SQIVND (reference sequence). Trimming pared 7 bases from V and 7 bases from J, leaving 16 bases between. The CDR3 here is CASTEGLLGGYTF. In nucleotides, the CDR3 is TGTGCCAGTACGGAGGGGCTGTTAGGTGGCTACACCTTC. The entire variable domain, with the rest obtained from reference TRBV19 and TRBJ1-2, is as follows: DGGITQSPKYLFRKEGQNVTLSCEQNLNHDAMYWYRQDPGQGLRLIYYSQIVNDFQKGDIAEGYSVSREKKESFPLTVTSAQKNPTAFYLCASTEGLLGGYTFGSGTRLTVV.

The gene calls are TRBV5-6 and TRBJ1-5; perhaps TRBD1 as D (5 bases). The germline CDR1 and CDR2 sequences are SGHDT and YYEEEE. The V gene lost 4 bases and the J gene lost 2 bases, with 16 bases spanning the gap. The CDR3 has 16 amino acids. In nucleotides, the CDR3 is TGTGCCAGCAGCCCCGGGGGTGGACGGGGCAATCAGCCCCAGCATTTT. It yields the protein CASSPGGGRGNQPQHF. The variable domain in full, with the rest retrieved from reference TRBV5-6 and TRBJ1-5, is DAGVTQSPTHLIKTRGQQVTLRCSPKSGHDTVSWYQQALGQGPQFIFQYYEEEERQRGNFPDRFSGHQFPNYSSELNVNALLLGDSALYLCASSPGGGRGNQPQHFGDGTRLSIL.

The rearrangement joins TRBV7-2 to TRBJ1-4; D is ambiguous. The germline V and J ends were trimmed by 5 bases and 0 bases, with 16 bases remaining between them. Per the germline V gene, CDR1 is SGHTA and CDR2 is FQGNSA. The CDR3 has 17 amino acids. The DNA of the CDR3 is TGTGCCAGCAGCCCGAGGTGGCCAACTGCAACTAATGAAAAACTGTTTTTT. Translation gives CASSPRWPTATNEKLFF.

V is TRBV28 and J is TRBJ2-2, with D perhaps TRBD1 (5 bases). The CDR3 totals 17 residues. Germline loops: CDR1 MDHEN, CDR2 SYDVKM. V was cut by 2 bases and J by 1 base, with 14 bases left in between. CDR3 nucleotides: TGTGCCAGCAGTTTAGCAGGGATGCGGCGGAACACCGGGGAGCTGTTTTTT. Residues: CASSLAGMRRNTGELFF.

Written as DNA, the CDR3 is TGTGCCAGCTCACCGATACGAGACAGGGGTGCAAACATTCAGTACTTC. Residues: CASSPIRDRGANIQYF. The rearrangement uses TRBV18 and TRBJ2-4, with 8 bases matching TRBD1. With 3 bases clipped from V and 6 bases from J, the junction kept 10 bases outside the gene matches. The germline CDR1 and CDR2 sequences are KGHSH and LQKENI. The CDR3 is 16 amino acids.

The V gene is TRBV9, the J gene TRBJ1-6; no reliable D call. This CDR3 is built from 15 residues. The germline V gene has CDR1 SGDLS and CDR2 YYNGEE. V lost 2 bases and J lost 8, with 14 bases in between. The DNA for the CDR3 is TGTGCCAGCAGCGTTTCAGGTATGGTGGATTCACCCCTCCACTTT. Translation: CASSVSGMVDSPLHF. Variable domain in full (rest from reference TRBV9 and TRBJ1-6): DSGVTQTPKHLITATGQRVTLRCSPRSGDLSVYWYQQSLDQGLQFLIQYYNGEERAKGNILERFSAQQFPDLHSELNLSSLELGDSALYFCASSVSGMVDSPLHFGNGTRLTVT.

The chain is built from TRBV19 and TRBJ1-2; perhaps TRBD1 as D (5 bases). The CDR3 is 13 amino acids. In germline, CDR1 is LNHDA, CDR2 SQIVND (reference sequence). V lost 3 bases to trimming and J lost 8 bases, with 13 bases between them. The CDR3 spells CASSIGGGQGYTF. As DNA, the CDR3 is TGTGCCAGTAGTATCGGGGGGGGTCAAGGCTACACCTTC. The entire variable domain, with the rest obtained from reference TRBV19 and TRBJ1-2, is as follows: DGGITQSPKYLFRKEGQNVTLSCEQNLNHDAMYWYRQDPGQGLRLIYYSQIVNDFQKGDIAEGYSVSREKKESFPLTVTSAQKNPTAFYLCASSIGGGQGYTFGSGTRLTVV.

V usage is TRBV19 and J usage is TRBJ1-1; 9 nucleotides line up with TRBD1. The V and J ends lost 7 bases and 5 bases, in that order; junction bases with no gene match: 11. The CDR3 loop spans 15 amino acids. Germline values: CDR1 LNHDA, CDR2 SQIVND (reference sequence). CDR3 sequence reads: CASTNSGTGKTEAFF. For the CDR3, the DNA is TGTGCCAGTACAAATTCCGGGACAGGGAAAACTGAAGCTTTCTTT.

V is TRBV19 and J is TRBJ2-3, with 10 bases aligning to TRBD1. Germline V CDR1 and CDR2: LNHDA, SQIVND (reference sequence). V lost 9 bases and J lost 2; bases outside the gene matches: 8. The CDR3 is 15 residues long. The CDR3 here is CASAPGTGDTDTQYF. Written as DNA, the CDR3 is TGTGCCAGCGCCCCCGGGACAGGGGACACAGATACGCAGTATTTT.

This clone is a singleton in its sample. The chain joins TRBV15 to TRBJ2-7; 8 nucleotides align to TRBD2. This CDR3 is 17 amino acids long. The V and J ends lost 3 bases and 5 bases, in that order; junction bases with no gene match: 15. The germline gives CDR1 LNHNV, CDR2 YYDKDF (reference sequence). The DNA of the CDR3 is TGTGCCACCAGCAGGGGGTTGGCGGGAGGTCCCCCAGACGAGCAGTACTTC. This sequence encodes CATSRGLAGGPPDEQYF.

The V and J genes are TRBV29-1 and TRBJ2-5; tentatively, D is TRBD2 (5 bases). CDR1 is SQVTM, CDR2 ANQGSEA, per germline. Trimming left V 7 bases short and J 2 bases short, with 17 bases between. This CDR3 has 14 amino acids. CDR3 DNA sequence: TGCAGCGGGGAGACGGGGAGTGGACAAGAGACCCAGTACTTC. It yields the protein CSGETGSGQETQYF.

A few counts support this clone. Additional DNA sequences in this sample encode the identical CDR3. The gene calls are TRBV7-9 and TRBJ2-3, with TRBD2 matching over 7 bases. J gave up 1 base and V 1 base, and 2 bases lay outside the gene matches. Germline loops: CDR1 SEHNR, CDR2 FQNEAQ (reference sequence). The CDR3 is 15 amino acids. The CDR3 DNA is TGTGCCAGCAGCTTAGGGGCGGGAGGCACAGATACGCAGTATTTT. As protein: CASSLGAGGTDTQYF.

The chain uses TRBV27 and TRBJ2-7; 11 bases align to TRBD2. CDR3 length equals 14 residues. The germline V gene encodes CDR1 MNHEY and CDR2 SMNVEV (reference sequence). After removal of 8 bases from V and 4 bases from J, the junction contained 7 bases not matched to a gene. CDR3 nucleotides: TGTGCCAGCCTACAAACTAGCGGGAGTTACGAGCAGTACTTC. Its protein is CASLQTSGSYEQYF.